This TCR beta chain came from a study of T cell responses to AZD1222 COVID-19 vaccine. The CDR3 length is 14 residues. Unmatched junction bases numbered 7, after V lost 6 bases and J lost 3 bases. Germline V gene sequence: CDR1 SEHNR, CDR2 FQNEAQ (reference sequence). Clones were read by immunoSEQ multiplex PCR, and TCRdb kept only the in-frame ones, dropping some. The table records around 140,000 clones, more than 85% of them present only once. This TCR was recovered from an adult in good health. The V call is TRBV7-9, the J call TRBJ1-1; 7 bases line up with TRBD1. Sequencing used peripheral blood, obtained on day 0 of AZD1222 vaccination. The CDR3 nucleotides read TGTGCCAGCAGGACGGGGACAGCCGACACTGAAGCTTTCTTT. Residues: CASRTGTADTEAFF.